The 15 T cell receptor beta chains presented below share a single source sample, sequenced in a study of control samples from healthy donors and cancer patients. Measured with immunoSEQ multiplex PCR; TCRdb has only the in-frame clones, and not every one. Of more than 75,000 clones listed, around 85% are singletons. The specimen sequenced was PBMCs. These receptors originate from a man between 65 and 85 years old with lung cancer.

The chain combines TRBV11-2 with TRBJ2-5; tentatively, D is TRBD1 or TRBD2 (6 bases each). Germline V gene sequence: CDR1 SGHAT, CDR2 FQNNGV. Between the trimmed V and J ends, which lost 3 bases and 5 bases, there was a span of 10 bases. The CDR3 is made up of 13 amino acids. In DNA form, the CDR3 reads TGTGCCAGCAGCTTCGGGGGCCCGGAGACCCAGTACTTC. This gives the protein CASSFGGPETQYF. The full variable domain, rest sourced from reference TRBV11-2 and TRBJ2-5, is EAGVAQSPRYKIIEKRQSVAFWCNPISGHATLYWYQQILGQGPKLLIQFQNNGVVDDSQLPKDRFSAERLKGVDSTLKIQPAKLEDSAVYLCASSFGGPETQYFGPGTRLLVL.

The chain is built from TRBV10-3 and TRBJ1-5; possibly TRBD1 for D (5 bases). Germline assignment: CDR1 ENHRY and CDR2 SYGVKD. The CDR3 covers 16 residues. Trimming pared 2 bases from V and 3 bases from J, leaving 14 bases between. The CDR3 spells CAISEPGGPFNQPQHF. CDR3 sequence (DNA): TGTGCCATCAGTGAGCCCGGGGGACCATTCAATCAGCCCCAGCATTTT.

The chain couples TRBV5-1 to TRBJ1-1; D ambiguous. V shed 0 bases and J shed 7 bases, with 10 bases lying between them. Looked up from germline, CDR1 is SGHRS and CDR2 is YFSETQ. This CDR3 is built from 13 residues. In DNA, the CDR3 is TGCGCCAGCAGCTTGGTAGTTACAGATGAAGCTTTCTTT. As protein: CASSLVVTDEAFF.

This chain uses TRBV2 with TRBJ2-7, with D possibly matching TRBD2 (6 bases). The CDR3 sequence is 14 residues long. CDR1 and CDR2 (germline): SNHLY, FYNNEI. Trimming pared 2 bases from V and 3 bases from J, leaving 11 bases between. As DNA, the CDR3 is TGTGCCAGCAGTGAACTGGAGGGGTTCTACGAGCAGTACTTC. Amino acid sequence: CASSELEGFYEQYF.

This chain connects TRBV7-3 to TRBJ2-2; 9 bases are shared with TRBD2. The J segment lost 7 bases and the V segment lost 8 bases, leaving 14 bases of the junction unmatched. Germline V gene data show CDR1 as SGHTA and CDR2 as FQGTGA. The CDR3 is 16 amino acids. The CDR3 region is CASGALGSGGRGELFF. The CDR3 bases are TGTGCCAGCGGCGCCCTGGGTAGCGGGGGTCGCGGGGAGCTGTTTTTT.

The chain recombines TRBV5-1 with TRBJ2-2; tentatively, D is TRBD1 (5 bases). V lost 1 base and J lost 0, with 10 bases in between. The CDR3 contains 16 residues. Germline V gives CDR1 SGHRS, CDR2 YFSETQ. The DNA for the CDR3 is TGCGCCAGCAGCTTGAACGGCAGGGCGAACACCGGGGAGCTGTTTTTT. This sequence encodes CASSLNGRANTGELFF.

The chain recombines TRBV10-2 with TRBJ1-2; 9 positions agree with TRBD1. With 11 bases clipped from V and 3 bases from J, the junction kept 13 bases outside the gene matches. In germline, CDR1 is WSHSY, CDR2 SAAADI. CDR3 length equals 15 residues. In DNA, the CDR3 is TGCGCCTCAACCCCCGACAGGGGGGGAGACTATGGCTACACCTTC. Amino acid sequence: CASTPDRGGDYGYTF.

The genes are TRBV2 and TRBJ2-1, with D uncertain. Germline values: CDR1 SNHLY, CDR2 FYNNEI. Trimming left V 7 bases short and J 9 bases short, with 10 bases between. The CDR3 covers 11 residues. CDR3 region: CASNGAGEQFF. The CDR3 DNA is TGTGCCAGCAACGGCGCAGGTGAGCAGTTCTTC. The full variable domain, rest sourced from reference TRBV2 and TRBJ2-1, is EPEVTQTPSHQVTQMGQEVILRCVPISNHLYFYWYRQILGQKVEFLVSFYNNEISEKSEIFDDQFSVERPDGSNFTLKIRSTKLEDSAMYFCASNGAGEQFFGPGTRLTVL.

J is TRBJ2-5 and V is TRBV24-1; unclear D gene. The germline gives CDR1 KGHDR, CDR2 SFDVKD. This CDR3 has 14 amino acids. Between the trimmed V and J ends, which lost 4 bases and 10 bases, there was a span of 18 bases. CDR3 in amino acids: CATSEPTWRGIQYF. CDR3 coding DNA: TGTGCCACCAGTGAGCCGACATGGAGAGGTATCCAGTACTTC.

For the CDR3, the DNA is TGTGCCACCAGTGGTCCCCTTGGAGGACAGCCCCAGCATTTT. It specifies CATSGPLGGQPQHF. This chain joins TRBV24-1 and TRBJ1-5; unclear D gene. Trimming removed 5 bases at V and 7 bases at J, with 14 bases between. Germline CDR1 KGHDR, CDR2 SFDVKD. The CDR3 extends over 14 amino acids.

The CDR3 protein is CASSPGSSATNEKLFF. The CDR3 nucleotides read TGTGCCAGCAGCCCCGGGAGTTCTGCAACTAATGAAAAACTGTTTTTT. The chain carries TRBV7-9 and TRBJ1-4; D call uncertain. Germline CDR1 reads SEHNR; CDR2 reads FQNEAQ (reference sequence). The CDR3 loop spans 16 amino acids. V lost 5 bases to trimming and J lost 0 bases, with 13 bases between them.

The chain couples TRBV7-9 to TRBJ1-1; 7 nucleotides agree with TRBD1. Germline lookup yields CDR1 SEHNR and CDR2 FQNEAQ (reference sequence). The CDR3 loop spans 15 amino acids. Trimming at V came to 0 bases and at J to 5 bases, leaving 6 bases not matched to a gene. The CDR3 DNA is TGTGCCAGCAGCTTAGCGCTCGGACAGGTTACTGAAGCTTTCTTT. Its protein product is CASSLALGQVTEAFF. Full variable domain (remainder filled in from reference TRBV7-9 and TRBJ1-1): DTGVSQNPRHKITKRGQNVTFRCDPISEHNRLYWYRQTLGQGPEFLTYFQNEAQLEKSRLLSDRFSAERPKGSFSTLEIQRTEQGDSAMYLCASSLALGQVTEAFFGQGTRLTVV.

The V gene is TRBV3-1 (or the pseudogene TRBV3-2), the J gene TRBJ1-2; D is unresolved. Per germline, CDR1 LGHDT and CDR2 YNNKEL (reference sequence). This CDR3 region has 13 residues. With 4 bases removed from V and 1 base from J, the gap between germline ends came to 7 bases. For the CDR3, the DNA is TGTGCCAGCAGCCCTTCCGGTAACTATGGCTACACCTTC. It is translated as CASSPSGNYGYTF.

This chain links TRBV9 with TRBJ1-1; tentative D call: TRBD1 (6 bases). CDR3 length equals 15 residues. Germline CDR1 is SGDLS and CDR2 is YYNGEE. V was pared by 0 bases and J by 6 bases, with 15 bases between. CDR3 in DNA: TGTGCCAGCAGCGTAGTTTCGGGGGCGCGGTCTGAAGCTTTCTTT. This encodes CASSVVSGARSEAFF.

The rearrangement joins TRBV7-9 to TRBJ1-1; no clear D gene. Trimming removed 4 bases at V and 4 bases at J, with 13 bases between. The CDR3 runs 14 residues. Germline V lookup: CDR1 SEHNR, CDR2 FQNEAQ (reference sequence). The CDR3 here is CASSSALPGTEAFF. For the CDR3, the DNA is TGTGCCAGCAGCTCAGCGTTGCCTGGCACTGAAGCTTTCTTT. The variable domain in full, with the rest retrieved from reference TRBV7-9 and TRBJ1-1, is DTGVSQNPRHKITKRGQNVTFRCDPISEHNRLYWYRQTLGQGPEFLTYFQNEAQLEKSRLLSDRFSAERPKGSFSTLEIQRTEQGDSAMYLCASSSALPGTEAFFGQGTRLTVV.